These T cell receptor beta chains were read from a single sample in a study of blood T cell repertoires in COVID-19. Assay: immunoSEQ multiplex PCR; the TCRdb copy retains only in-frame clones and omits some. The table records roughly 100,000 clones, approximately 82% of them present only once. Input material: peripheral blood. These receptors came from an elderly woman with acute or convalescent COVID-19. CDR3s include the opening cysteine and the closing phenylalanine or tryptophan. D genes are given only for firm matches. Some rows have no size entry. The others give once, few or many, or a class for an expanded clone.

>.|TRBJ1-1|TRBV11-2|.|14
TGTGCCAGCAGCTTAGAGACAGCCAACACTGAAGCTTTCTTT
CASSLETANTEAFF
>.|TRBJ1-5|TRBV18|.|14
TGTGCCAGCTCACCGCAGGGTAGCAATCAGCCCCAGCATTTT
CASSPQGSNQPQHF
>.|TRBJ2-2|TRBV5-1|.|13
TGCGCCAGCAGCCTGGACGTAGACGGGGAGCTGTTTTTT
CASSLDVDGELFF
>.|TRBJ1-1|TRBV28|TRBD1|13
TGTGCCAGCAGTTTGGGAAGGGGGCGGGGAGCTTTCTTT
CASSLGRGRGAFF
>.|TRBJ1-4|TRBV7-9|.|15
TGTGCCAGCAGCCCGCGGTCCGCAACTAATGAAAAACTGTTTTTT
CASSPRSATNEKLFF
>.|TRBJ1-2|TRBV28|TRBD1|13
TGTGCCAGCAGTCTAGGGACAGTCTATGGCTACACCTTC
CASSLGTVYGYTF
>.|TRBJ2-3|TRBV27|TRBD2|15
TGTGCCAGCAGTGCCTGGGCGGGGGGCACAGATACGCAGTATTTT
CASSAWAGGTDTQYF
>.|TRBJ2-7|TRBV28|TRBD1|16
TGTGCCAGCAGTCCGGGACAGGGGGTTTTCATCTACGAGCAGTACTTC
CASSPGQGVFIYEQYF
>.|TRBJ1-6|TRBV5-6|TRBD1|14
TGTGCCAGCAGCTGGGACAGAGGGAACTCACCCCTCCACTTT
CASSWDRGNSPLHF
>.|TRBJ2-5|TRBV5-1|TRBD1|15
TGCGCCAGCACACCCTCTGGGACAGGGAGCGAGACCCAGTACTTC
CASTPSGTGSETQYF
>once|TRBJ1-1|TRBV18|.|13
TGTGCCAGCTCACCAAGGACAGACCAAGAAGCTTTCTTT
CASSPRTDQEAFF
>once|TRBJ2-3|TRBV3-1/TRBV3-2|TRBD2|14
TGTGCCAGCAGCCCTAGCGGGGGCACAGATACGCAGTATTTT
CASSPSGGTDTQYF
>.|TRBJ2-1|TRBV21-1|.|16
TGTGCCAGCAGCACTACCGGGACAGGGTTATGGAATGAGCAGTTCTTC
CASSTTGTGLWNEQFF
>.|TRBJ2-7|TRBV11-2|.|12
TGTGCCAGCAGCCCGGAGGGGTACGAGCAGTACTTC
CASSPEGYEQYF
>many|TRBJ1-5|TRBV6-2/TRBV6-3|TRBD1|19
TGTGCCAGCAGTCTGACAGGGGGCTATGGAATCGACGGCAATCAGCCCCAGCATTTT
CASSLTGGYGIDGNQPQHF
>few|TRBJ2-7|TRBV19|.|19
TGTGCCAGTAGCCACATATGGGGAGATACTGCGTTGGTCACCTACGAGCAGTACTTC
CASSHIWGDTALVTYEQYF
>few|TRBJ1-4|TRBV18|TRBD1|15
TGTGCCAGCTCAGCTCAGGGGGCGACGGGCCGGAAACTGTTTTTT
CASSAQGATGRKLFF
>.|TRBJ2-5|TRBV6-5|TRBD2|16
TGTGCCAGCAGTTACTCGGAAAGACTAGCGGGAGAGACCCAGTACTTC
CASSYSERLAGETQYF
>.|TRBJ2-2|TRBV11-2|.|12
TGTGCCAGCAGCCCTTACACCGGGGAGCTGTTTTTT
CASSPYTGELFF